The 10 T cell receptor beta chains listed next were all sequenced from one sample in a study of blood T cell repertoires in COVID-19. Repertoires were generated with immunoSEQ multiplex PCR, while TCRdb's copy carries only in-frame clones and drops some. The data show 130,000 to 150,000 clones, 88% seen once. Material: peripheral blood. The receptors here all came from a man in his sixties or seventies with acute or convalescent COVID-19.

The rearrangement uses TRBV2 and TRBJ2-1; 16 nucleotides align to TRBD2. The germline V gene has CDR1 SNHLY and CDR2 FYNNEI. The CDR3 has 16 residues. Trimming removed 6 bases from V and 5 bases from J; junction bases left unmatched: 4. The CDR3, as DNA: TGTGCCAGCAGGCCGGGACTAGCGGGGGGGAACAATGAGCAGTTCTTC. It encodes CASRPGLAGGNNEQFF. The full variable domain, rest sourced from reference TRBV2 and TRBJ2-1, is EPEVTQTPSHQVTQMGQEVILRCVPISNHLYFYWYRQILGQKVEFLVSFYNNEISEKSEIFDDQFSVERPDGSNFTLKIRSTKLEDSAMYFCASRPGLAGGNNEQFFGPGTRLTVL.

The V call is TRBV5-4, the J call TRBJ1-1; 7 positions match TRBD1. The CDR3 totals 15 residues. Per germline, CDR1 SGHNT and CDR2 YYREEE (reference sequence). Trimming at V came to 3 bases and at J to 4 bases, leaving 9 bases not matched to a gene. In DNA, the CDR3 is TGTGCCAGCAGCTCATCAGGGGGTTTGGGCACTGAAGCTTTCTTT. Translation gives CASSSSGGLGTEAFF.

The chain is built from TRBV5-1 and TRBJ1-2, with 7 bases aligning to TRBD1. This CDR3 region has 14 residues. The germline gives CDR1 SGHRS, CDR2 YFSETQ. Trimming removed 0 bases from V and 6 bases from J; junction bases left unmatched: 5. The CDR3 loop is CASSLGQGYNGYTF. For the CDR3, the DNA is TGCGCCAGCAGCTTGGGACAGGGATATAATGGCTACACCTTC.

V is TRBV7-2 and J is TRBJ1-5; 11 bases agree with TRBD1. V gave up 1 base and J gave up 6 bases; unmatched junction bases: 5. CDR1 is SGHTA and CDR2 is FQGNSA in the germline V gene. CDR3 length: 16 amino acids. CDR3 region: CASSLGWTGGSQPQHF. In nucleotides, the CDR3 is TGTGCCAGCAGCTTAGGTTGGACAGGGGGCTCTCAGCCCCAGCATTTT.

This clone has only one observation. The V call is TRBV5-1, the J call TRBJ1-3, with D unresolved. The CDR3 totals 16 residues. Germline V gives CDR1 SGHRS, CDR2 YFSETQ. The ends were cut back, 1 base at V and 0 bases at J, with 11 bases in the middle. DNA for the CDR3: TGCGCCAGCAGCTTGAATTCCGCAGACTCTGGAAACACCATATATTTT. Translated, it gives CASSLNSADSGNTIYF.

The chain carries TRBV24-1 and TRBJ2-2; the D gene is possibly TRBD1 (5 bases). V lost 6 bases to trimming and J lost 2 bases, with 18 bases between them. This CDR3 comprises 17 residues. The germline V gene has CDR1 KGHDR and CDR2 SFDVKD. The CDR3, as DNA: TGTGCCACCAGTCAAAGTGACAGATCCCAAAACACCGGGGAGCTGTTTTTT. Translation gives CATSQSDRSQNTGELFF.

This clone was counted a single time. The V and J genes are TRBV10-1 and TRBJ2-3, with D perhaps TRBD1 (5 bases). V was cut by 3 bases and J by 2 bases, with 12 bases left in between. The germline gives CDR1 WNHNN, CDR2 SYGVQD (reference sequence). The CDR3 extends over 15 amino acids. CDR3 DNA sequence: TGCGCCAGCAGTGATCGACAGATAGACACAGATACGCAGTATTTT. Protein sequence: CASSDRQIDTDTQYF.

DNA for the CDR3: TGCGCCAGCAGCTTGGGTAACCCACAGGGATCTAATGAAAAACTGTTTTTT. It is translated as CASSLGNPQGSNEKLFF. The chain links TRBV5-1 to TRBJ1-4; tentatively, D is TRBD1 (6 bases). Germline lookup yields CDR1 SGHRS and CDR2 YFSETQ. The CDR3 has 17 amino acids. The germline V and J ends were trimmed by 0 bases and 3 bases, with 15 bases remaining between them.

This chain joins TRBV7-7 and TRBJ2-3; 8 positions agree with TRBD1. The length of the CDR3 is 20 residues. Germline V gene data show CDR1 as SSHAT and CDR2 as FNYEAQ (reference sequence). The ends lost 1 base at V and 4 bases at J; junction bases unmatched: 19. The CDR3 region is CASSLEPRDRLGKRPDTQYF. In DNA, the CDR3 is TGTGCCAGCAGCTTAGAGCCCAGGGACAGGTTGGGCAAAAGGCCAGATACGCAGTATTTT.

The chain carries TRBV5-4 and TRBJ2-3; D may be TRBD2 (6 bases). The ends were cut back, 0 bases at V and 0 bases at J, with 8 bases in the middle. This CDR3 is 15 amino acids long. The germline CDR1 and CDR2 sequences are SGHNT and YYREEE (reference sequence). DNA of the CDR3: TGTGCCAGCAGCTTGGCAGGGACTAGCACAGATACGCAGTATTTT. Translation: CASSLAGTSTDTQYF.